The 13 T cell receptor beta chains below were found in one sample sequenced in a study of neoadjuvant anti-PD-1 for oral cavity cancer. Profiling relied on immunoSEQ multiplex PCR, and the TCRdb table lists in-frame clones only, not all of them. The sample lists 60,000 to 80,000 clones, 65% to 85% occurring once. Sequenced material: PBMCs, taken before nivolumab (anti-PD-1) treatment. These receptors all stem from a person between 40 and 79 years old with oral cavity squamous cell carcinoma.

This clone was counted once. This chain links TRBV27 with TRBJ1-2, with 7 positions matching TRBD1. Germline V lookup: CDR1 MNHEY, CDR2 SMNVEV (reference sequence). The CDR3 has 15 residues. V lost 4 bases and J lost 4; bases outside the gene matches: 9. Written as DNA, the CDR3 is TGTGCCAGCAGTTCGACAGGGAGGGGAATCTATGGCTACACCTTC. Translated, it gives CASSSTGRGIYGYTF.

The CDR3 region is CASSLEGFYEQYF. The CDR3 nucleotides are TGCGCCAGCAGCTTGGAAGGGTTCTACGAGCAGTACTTC. This chain connects TRBV5-1 to TRBJ2-7; no clear D gene. V lost 0 bases and J lost 3, with 7 bases in between. CDR1 is SGHRS, CDR2 YFSETQ, per germline. This CDR3 is built from 13 residues.

The rearrangement uses TRBV7-9 and TRBJ1-4; tentative D call: TRBD1 (5 bases). Germline V gene sequence: CDR1 SEHNR, CDR2 FQNEAQ (reference sequence). V lost 5 bases and J lost 8, with 15 bases in between. The CDR3 has 14 amino acids. The CDR3 here is CASSVGTAGEKLFF. CDR3 sequence (DNA): TGTGCCAGCAGCGTAGGGACCGCGGGGGAAAAACTGTTTTTT. The entire variable domain, with the rest obtained from reference TRBV7-9 and TRBJ1-4, is as follows: DTGVSQNPRHKITKRGQNVTFRCDPISEHNRLYWYRQTLGQGPEFLTYFQNEAQLEKSRLLSDRFSAERPKGSFSTLEIQRTEQGDSAMYLCASSVGTAGEKLFFGSGTQLSVL.

The rearrangement joins TRBV28 to TRBJ1-4; D ambiguous. Trimming stripped 5 bases from V and 3 bases from J, with 13 bases between. This CDR3 region has 15 residues. The germline gives CDR1 MDHEN, CDR2 SYDVKM. CDR3 nucleotides: TGTGCCAGCAGTCCCGGAGGAGCCCCTAATGAAAAACTGTTTTTT. It encodes CASSPGGAPNEKLFF.

There are many counts of this clone. V gene TRBV18 combines with J gene TRBJ1-6; 8 bases are shared with TRBD1. V gave up 3 bases and J gave up 9 bases; unmatched junction bases: 4. CDR1 KGHSH and CDR2 LQKENI come from the germline V gene. CDR3 length equals 14 residues. The CDR3 coding sequence is TGTGCCAGCTCACCTGAGACAGGGGCTTCACCCCTCCACTTT. Its translation is CASSPETGASPLHF.

The gene calls are TRBV2 and TRBJ1-2, with 7 bases aligning to TRBD1. The CDR3 is made up of 14 amino acids. With 6 bases clipped from V and 8 bases from J, the junction kept 12 bases outside the gene matches. The germline V gene has CDR1 SNHLY and CDR2 FYNNEI. DNA for the CDR3: TGTGCCAGCAGCCCACCGGGACAGTTGATGGGCTACACCTTC. Amino acids: CASSPPGQLMGYTF.

The chain uses TRBV4-2 and TRBJ1-5; 8 nucleotides match TRBD1. This CDR3 contains 15 residues. CDR1 and CDR2 (germline): LGHNA, YNFKEQ. Trimming removed 1 base from V and 4 bases from J; junction bases left unmatched: 3. CDR3 protein: CASSQGGQANQPQHF. CDR3 coding DNA: TGTGCCAGCAGCCAAGGGGGACAGGCTAATCAGCCCCAGCATTTT.

The J gene is TRBJ2-7, the V gene TRBV5-1; D might be TRBD2 (5 bases). Germline loops: CDR1 SGHRS, CDR2 YFSETQ. The CDR3 contains 15 residues. The V gene lost 4 bases and the J gene lost 0 bases, with 14 bases spanning the gap. The DNA of the CDR3 is TGCGCCAGCAGCCCGGGCGTCGGGGTCTCCTACGAGCAGTACTTC. Translation gives CASSPGVGVSYEQYF.

The rearrangement links TRBV29-1 to TRBJ1-1; TRBD1 agrees at 7 bases. Per germline, CDR1 SQVTM and CDR2 ANQGSEA. This CDR3 is 12 amino acids long. The V and J ends lost 7 bases and 0 bases, in that order; junction bases with no gene match: 2. The CDR3 sequence: CSGGQVNTEAFF. CDR3 in DNA: TGCAGCGGCGGACAGGTGAACACTGAAGCTTTCTTT.

Only one count was recorded for this clone. The V gene is TRBV6-1, the J gene TRBJ1-5; D is unclear. Trimming removed 3 bases at V and 4 bases at J, with 10 bases between. The CDR3 spans 14 residues. Germline assignment: CDR1 MNHNS and CDR2 SASEGT. The CDR3 loop reads CASSERHNNQPQHF. CDR3 coding DNA: TGTGCCAGCAGTGAGAGACATAATAATCAGCCCCAGCATTTT.

This clone came up a few times. V and J are TRBV27 and TRBJ2-4; D assignment may be TRBD1 or TRBD2 (5 bases each). Germline V gene sequence: CDR1 MNHEY, CDR2 SMNVEV (reference sequence). Trimming pared 5 bases from V and 3 bases from J, leaving 14 bases between. CDR3 size: 15 residues. The CDR3, as DNA: TGTGCCAGCAGTCCCCAGGGAGTGGGCAAAAACATTCAGTACTTC. Translating it yields CASSPQGVGKNIQYF.

This clone was seen just once. The genes are TRBV7-8 and TRBJ2-7, with 8 bases identical to TRBD2. The CDR3 sequence is 15 residues long. The V and J ends lost 4 bases and 6 bases, in that order; junction bases with no gene match: 11. Germline lookup yields CDR1 SGHVS and CDR2 FQNEAQ. The CDR3 loop is CASSSGGGVPGEQYF. The CDR3 DNA reads TGTGCCAGCAGCTCCGGGGGGGGCGTTCCCGGCGAGCAGTACTTC.

The sample holds one count of this clone. The genes are TRBV7-9 and TRBJ1-2; D might be TRBD1 (5 bases). Trimming pared 5 bases from V and 3 bases from J, leaving 19 bases between. The germline V gene encodes CDR1 SEHNR and CDR2 FQNEAQ (reference sequence). This CDR3 has 16 amino acids. The chain's CDR3 is CASSRSQGEGHYGYTF. The CDR3 DNA reads as TGTGCCAGCAGCAGATCTCAGGGAGAGGGCCACTATGGCTACACCTTC.